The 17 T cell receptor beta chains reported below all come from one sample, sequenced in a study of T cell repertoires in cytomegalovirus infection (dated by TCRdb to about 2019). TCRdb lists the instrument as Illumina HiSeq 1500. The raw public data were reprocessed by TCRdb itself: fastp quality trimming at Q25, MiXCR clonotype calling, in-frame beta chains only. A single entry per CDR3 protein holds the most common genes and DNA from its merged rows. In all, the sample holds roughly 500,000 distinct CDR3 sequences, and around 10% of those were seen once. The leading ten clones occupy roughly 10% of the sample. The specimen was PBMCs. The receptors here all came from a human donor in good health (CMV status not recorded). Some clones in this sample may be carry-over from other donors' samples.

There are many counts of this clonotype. The CDR3 here is CASSPTGVPEAFF. The CDR3 DNA follows: TGTGCCAGCAGCCCCACAGGGGTGCCTGAAGCTTTCTTT. The rearrangement joins TRBV3-1 to TRBJ1-1, with 7 bases matching TRBD1. The germline V gene has CDR1 LGHDT and CDR2 YNNKEL (reference sequence). V was clipped by 4 bases and J by 6 bases; unmatched bases: 5. CDR3 length: 13 amino acids.

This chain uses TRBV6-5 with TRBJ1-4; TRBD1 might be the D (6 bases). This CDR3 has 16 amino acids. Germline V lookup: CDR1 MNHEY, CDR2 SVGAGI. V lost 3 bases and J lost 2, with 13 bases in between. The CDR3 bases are TGTGCCAGCAGTTATTCCTGGACAGCGACTAATGAAAAACTGTTTTTT. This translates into CASSYSWTATNEKLFF.

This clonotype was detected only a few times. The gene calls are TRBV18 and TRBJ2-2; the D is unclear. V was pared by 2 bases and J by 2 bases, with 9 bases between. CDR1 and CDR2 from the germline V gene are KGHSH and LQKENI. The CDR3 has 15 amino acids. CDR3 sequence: CASSPRWENTGELFF. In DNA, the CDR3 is TGTGCCAGCTCACCAAGATGGGAAAACACCGGGGAGCTGTTTTTT.

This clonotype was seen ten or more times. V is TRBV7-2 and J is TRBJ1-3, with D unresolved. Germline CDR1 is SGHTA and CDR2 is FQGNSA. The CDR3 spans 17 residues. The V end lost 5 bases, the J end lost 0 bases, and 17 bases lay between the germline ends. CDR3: CASSPTGAQISGNTIYF. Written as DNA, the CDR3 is TGTGCCAGCAGCCCTACGGGCGCACAGATCTCTGGAAACACCATATATTTT.

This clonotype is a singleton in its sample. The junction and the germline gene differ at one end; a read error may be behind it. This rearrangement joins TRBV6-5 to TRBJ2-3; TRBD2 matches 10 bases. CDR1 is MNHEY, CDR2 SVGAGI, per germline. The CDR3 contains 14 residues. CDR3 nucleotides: TGTGCCACCCTAGCGGGAGAGAACACAGATTCGCAGTATTTT. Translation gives CATLAGENTDSQYF.

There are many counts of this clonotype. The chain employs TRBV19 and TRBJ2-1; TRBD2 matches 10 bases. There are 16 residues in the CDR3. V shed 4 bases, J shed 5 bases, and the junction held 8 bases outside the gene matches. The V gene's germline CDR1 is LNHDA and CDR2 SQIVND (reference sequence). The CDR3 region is CASSTNPGTSDNEQFF. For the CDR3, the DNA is TGTGCCAGTAGTACTAACCCCGGGACTAGCGACAATGAGCAGTTCTTC. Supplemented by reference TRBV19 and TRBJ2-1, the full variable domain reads DGGITQSPKYLFRKEGQNVTLSCEQNLNHDAMYWYRQDPGQGLRLIYYSQIVNDFQKGDIAEGYSVSREKKESFPLTVTSAQKNPTAFYLCASSTNPGTSDNEQFFGPGTRLTVL.

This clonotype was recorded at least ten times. CDR3 protein: CATSSEAGGNGETQYF. The CDR3 DNA sequence: TGTGCCACCAGCAGCGAAGCAGGGGGCAACGGGGAGACCCAGTACTTC. The chain has TRBV15 and TRBJ2-5, with 8 positions matching TRBD1. Germline V lookup: CDR1 LNHNV, CDR2 YYDKDF (reference sequence). The trim removed 3 bases at V and 5 bases at J, leaving 11 bases unmatched. The CDR3 is 16 residues long.

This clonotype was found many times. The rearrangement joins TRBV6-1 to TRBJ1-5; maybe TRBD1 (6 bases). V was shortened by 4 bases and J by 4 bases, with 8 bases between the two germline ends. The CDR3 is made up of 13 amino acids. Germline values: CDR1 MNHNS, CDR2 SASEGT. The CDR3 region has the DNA TGTGCCAGCAGTGCACAGGGTAATCAGCCCCAGCATTTT. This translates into CASSAQGNQPQHF.

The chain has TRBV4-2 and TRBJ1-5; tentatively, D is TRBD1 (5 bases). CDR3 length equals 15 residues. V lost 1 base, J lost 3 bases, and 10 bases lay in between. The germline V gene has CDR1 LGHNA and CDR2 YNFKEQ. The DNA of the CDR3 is TGTGCCAGCAGCCAAGCTAGACAGCCCAATCAGCCCCAGCATTTT. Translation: CASSQARQPNQPQHF.

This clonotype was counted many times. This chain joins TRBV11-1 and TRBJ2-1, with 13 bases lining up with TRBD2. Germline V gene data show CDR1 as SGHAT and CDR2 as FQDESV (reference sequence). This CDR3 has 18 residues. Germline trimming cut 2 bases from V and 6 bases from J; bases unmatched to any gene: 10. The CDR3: CASSLTPIRTSGSNEQFF. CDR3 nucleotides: TGTGCCAGCAGCTTAACACCTATAAGGACTAGCGGGAGCAATGAGCAGTTCTTC. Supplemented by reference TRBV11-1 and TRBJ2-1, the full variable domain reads EAEVAQSPRYKITEKSQAVAFWCDPISGHATLYWYRQILGQGPELLVQFQDESVVDDSQLPKDRFSAERLKGVDSTLKIQPAELGDSAMYLCASSLTPIRTSGSNEQFFGPGTRLTVL.

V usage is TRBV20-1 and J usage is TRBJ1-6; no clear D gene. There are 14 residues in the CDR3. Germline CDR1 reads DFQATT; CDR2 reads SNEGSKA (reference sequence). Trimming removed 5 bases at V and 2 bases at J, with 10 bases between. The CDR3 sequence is CSAVKEPYNSPLHF. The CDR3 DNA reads TGCAGTGCTGTGAAGGAGCCCTATAATTCACCCCTCCACTTT.

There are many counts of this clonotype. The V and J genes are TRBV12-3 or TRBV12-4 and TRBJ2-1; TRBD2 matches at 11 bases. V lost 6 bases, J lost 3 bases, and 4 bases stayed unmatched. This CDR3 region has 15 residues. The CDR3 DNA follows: TGTGCCAGCAGGGTACTAGCGGGAGACTACAATGAGCAGTTCTTC. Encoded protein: CASRVLAGDYNEQFF.

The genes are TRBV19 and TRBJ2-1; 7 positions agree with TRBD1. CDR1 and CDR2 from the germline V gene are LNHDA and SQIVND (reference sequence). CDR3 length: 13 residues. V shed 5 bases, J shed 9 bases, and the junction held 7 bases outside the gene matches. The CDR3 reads CASSLQGSGEQFF. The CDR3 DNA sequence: TGTGCCAGTAGTTTACAGGGGTCGGGTGAGCAGTTCTTC.

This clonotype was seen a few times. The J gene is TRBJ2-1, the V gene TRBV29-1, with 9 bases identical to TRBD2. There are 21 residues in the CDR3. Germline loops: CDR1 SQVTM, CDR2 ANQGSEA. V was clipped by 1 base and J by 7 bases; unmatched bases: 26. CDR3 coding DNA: TGCAGCGTTGAAGGGGTTGGCCTTGGTACCTTAGCGGGAGTGAATTGGAATGAGCAGTTCTTC. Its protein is CSVEGVGLGTLAGVNWNEQFF.

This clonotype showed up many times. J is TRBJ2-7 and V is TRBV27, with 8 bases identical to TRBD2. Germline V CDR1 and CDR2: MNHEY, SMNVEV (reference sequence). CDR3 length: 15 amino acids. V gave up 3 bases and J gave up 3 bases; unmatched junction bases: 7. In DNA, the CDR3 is TGTGCCAGCAGTTTGACCTCCGCGGGAGGCTACGAGCAGTACTTC. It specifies CASSLTSAGGYEQYF.

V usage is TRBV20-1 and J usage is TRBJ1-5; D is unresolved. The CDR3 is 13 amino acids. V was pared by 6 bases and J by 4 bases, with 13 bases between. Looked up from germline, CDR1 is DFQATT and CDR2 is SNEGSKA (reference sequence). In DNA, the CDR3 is TGCAGTGCCCAAAGAGGCTGGAATCAGCCCCAGCATTTT. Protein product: CSAQRGWNQPQHF.

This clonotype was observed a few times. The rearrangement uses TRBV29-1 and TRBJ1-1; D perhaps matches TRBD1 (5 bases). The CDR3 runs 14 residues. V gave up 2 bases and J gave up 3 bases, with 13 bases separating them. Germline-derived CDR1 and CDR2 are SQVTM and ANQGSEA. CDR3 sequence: CSVENAGRHTEAFF. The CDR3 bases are TGCAGCGTTGAAAACGCGGGGCGGCACACTGAAGCTTTCTTT.